The clone carrying this TCR beta chain was observed many times. Trimming pared 2 bases from V and 3 bases from J, leaving 10 bases between. Germline V gene data show CDR1 as SQVTM and CDR2 as ANQGSEA. This CDR3 spans 14 amino acids. The sample comes from a study of response to subunit inactivated influenza vaccine. TCRdb fed the RT-PCR reads into MiXCR, producing one record per CDR3 protein. The table has 500,000 to 750,000 distinct CDR3 sequences, around 15% seen once. This specimen was PBMCs from blood, taken approximately 12 days after vaccination. The rearrangement joins TRBV29-1 to TRBJ1-4; possibly TRBD1 for D (5 bases). This TCR came from a man aged 50 to 60 who received an inactivated influenza vaccine. In DNA, the CDR3 is TGCAGCGTTGAACCGCGGGGGTCTAATGAAAAACTGTTTTTT. Translation: CSVEPRGSNEKLFF.